This record looks at one T cell receptor beta chain sequence and its context. Per germline, CDR1 SGHRS and CDR2 YFSETQ. The CDR3 extends over 15 amino acids. V lost 0 bases to trimming and J lost 6 bases; unmatched junction nucleotides: 4. The data were taken from a study of control samples from healthy donors and cancer patients. Profiled with immunoSEQ multiplex PCR; TCRdb holds only in-frame clones, not every one. Of 63,000 or so clones in the sample, over 75% were seen once. V usage is TRBV5-1 and J usage is TRBJ2-2, with 8 positions matching TRBD1. The TCR was taken from a man in his forties or fifties in good health. Sequenced material: blood. As DNA, the CDR3 is TGCGCCAGCAGCTTGGAAGGACAGGGCGCCGGGGAGCTGTTTTTT. Its translation: CASSLEGQGAGELFF. Full variable domain (outside the CDR3, taken from reference TRBV5-1 and TRBJ2-2): KAGVTQTPRYLIKTRGQQVTLSCSPISGHRSVSWYQQTPGQGLQFLFEYFSETQRNKGNFPGRFSGRQFSNSRSEMNVSTLELGDSALYLCASSLEGQGAGELFFGEGSRLTVL.